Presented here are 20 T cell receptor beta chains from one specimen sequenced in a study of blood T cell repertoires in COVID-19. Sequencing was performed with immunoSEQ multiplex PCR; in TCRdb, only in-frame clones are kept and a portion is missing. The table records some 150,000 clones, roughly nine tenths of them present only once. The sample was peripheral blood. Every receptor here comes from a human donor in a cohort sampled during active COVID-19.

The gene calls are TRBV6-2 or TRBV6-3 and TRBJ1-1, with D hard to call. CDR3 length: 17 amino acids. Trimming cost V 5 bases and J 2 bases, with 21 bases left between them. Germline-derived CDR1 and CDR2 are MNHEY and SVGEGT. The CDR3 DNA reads TGTGCCAGCAGTCCGCAGGCCAAACCTTACCGCAACACTGAAGCTTTCTTT. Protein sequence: CASSPQAKPYRNTEAFF.

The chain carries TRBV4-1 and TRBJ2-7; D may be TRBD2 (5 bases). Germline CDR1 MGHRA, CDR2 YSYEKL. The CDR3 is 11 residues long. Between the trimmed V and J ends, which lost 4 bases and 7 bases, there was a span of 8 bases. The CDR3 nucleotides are TGCGCCAGCAGCCTGGACTCTGAGCAGTACTTC. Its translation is CASSLDSEQYF.

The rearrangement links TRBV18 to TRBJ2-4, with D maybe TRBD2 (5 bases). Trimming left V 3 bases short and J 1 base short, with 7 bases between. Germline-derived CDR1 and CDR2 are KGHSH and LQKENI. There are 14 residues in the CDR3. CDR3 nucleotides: TGTGCCAGCTCACCTTCGGGGGCCAAAAACATTCAGTACTTC. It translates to CASSPSGAKNIQYF.

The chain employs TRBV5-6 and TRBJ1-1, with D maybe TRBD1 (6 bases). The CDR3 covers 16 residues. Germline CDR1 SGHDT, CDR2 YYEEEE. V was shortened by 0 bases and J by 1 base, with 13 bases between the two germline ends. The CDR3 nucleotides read TGTGCCAGCAGCTTGGTCGGGGGGCGGAGGAACACTGAAGCTTTCTTT. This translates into CASSLVGGRRNTEAFF.

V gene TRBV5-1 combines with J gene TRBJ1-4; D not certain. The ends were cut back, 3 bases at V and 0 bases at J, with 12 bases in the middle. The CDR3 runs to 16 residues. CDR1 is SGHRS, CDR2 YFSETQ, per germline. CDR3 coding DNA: TGCGCCAGCAGCTCTGGACGGGGTGCAACTAATGAAAAACTGTTTTTT. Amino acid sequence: CASSSGRGATNEKLFF.

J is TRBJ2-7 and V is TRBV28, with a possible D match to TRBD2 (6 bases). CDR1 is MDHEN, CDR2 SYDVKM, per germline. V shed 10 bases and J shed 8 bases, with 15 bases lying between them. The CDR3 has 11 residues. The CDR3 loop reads CATRLGGQQYF. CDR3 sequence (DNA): TGTGCCACCAGACTGGGGGGACAGCAGTACTTC.

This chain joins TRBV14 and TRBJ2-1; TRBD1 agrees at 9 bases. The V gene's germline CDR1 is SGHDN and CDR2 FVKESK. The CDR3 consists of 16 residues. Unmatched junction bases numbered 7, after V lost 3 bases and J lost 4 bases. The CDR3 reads CASSQGLGQGYNEQFF. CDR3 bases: TGTGCCAGCAGCCAGGGGCTGGGACAGGGTTACAATGAGCAGTTCTTC.

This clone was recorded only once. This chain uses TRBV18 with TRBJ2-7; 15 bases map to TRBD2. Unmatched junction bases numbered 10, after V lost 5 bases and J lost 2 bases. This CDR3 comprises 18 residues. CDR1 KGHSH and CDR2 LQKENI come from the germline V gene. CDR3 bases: TGTGCCAGCTCATTGGGACTAGCGGGGGGCCACCGAACCTACGAGCAGTACTTC. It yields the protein CASSLGLAGGHRTYEQYF.

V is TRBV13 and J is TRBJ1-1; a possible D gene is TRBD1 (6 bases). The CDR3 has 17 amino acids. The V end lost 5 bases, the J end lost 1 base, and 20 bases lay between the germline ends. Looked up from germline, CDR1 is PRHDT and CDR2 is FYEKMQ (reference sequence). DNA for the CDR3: TGTGCCAGCAGCCAACCTTGGACAGCCGATGGGAACACTGAAGCTTTCTTT. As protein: CASSQPWTADGNTEAFF. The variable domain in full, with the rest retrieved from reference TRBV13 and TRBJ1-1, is AAGVIQSPRHLIKEKRETATLKCYPIPRHDTVYWYQQGPGQDPQFLISFYEKMQSDKGSIPDRFSAQQFSDYHSELNMSSLELGDSALYFCASSQPWTADGNTEAFFGQGTRLTVV.

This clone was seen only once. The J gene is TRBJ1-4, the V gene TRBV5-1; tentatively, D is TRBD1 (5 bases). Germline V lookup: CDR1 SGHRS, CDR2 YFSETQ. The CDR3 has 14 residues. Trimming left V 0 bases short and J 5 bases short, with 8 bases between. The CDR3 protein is CASSLAAGNEKLFF. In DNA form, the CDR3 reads TGCGCCAGCAGCTTGGCCGCAGGGAATGAAAAACTGTTTTTT.

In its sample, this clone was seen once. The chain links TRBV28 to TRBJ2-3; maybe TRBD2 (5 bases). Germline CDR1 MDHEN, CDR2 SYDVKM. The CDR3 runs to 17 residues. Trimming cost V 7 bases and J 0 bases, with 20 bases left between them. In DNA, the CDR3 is TGTGCCAGCAATCGTCGTCCGTTTCGGACTAGCACAGATACGCAGTATTTT. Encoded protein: CASNRRPFRTSTDTQYF.

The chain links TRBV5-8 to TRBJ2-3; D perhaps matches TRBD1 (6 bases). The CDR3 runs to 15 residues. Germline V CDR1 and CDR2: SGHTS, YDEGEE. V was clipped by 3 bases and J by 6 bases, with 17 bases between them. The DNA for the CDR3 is TGTGCCAGCAGCTCCTCGGGGCAGGGGTTGGATACGCAGTATTTT. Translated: CASSSSGQGLDTQYF.

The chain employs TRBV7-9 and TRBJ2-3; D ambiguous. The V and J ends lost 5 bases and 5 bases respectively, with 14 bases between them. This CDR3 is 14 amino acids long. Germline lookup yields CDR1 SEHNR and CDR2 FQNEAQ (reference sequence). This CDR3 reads CASSRGPLEDTQYF. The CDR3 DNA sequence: TGTGCCAGCAGCCGAGGCCCTTTAGAAGATACGCAGTATTTT.

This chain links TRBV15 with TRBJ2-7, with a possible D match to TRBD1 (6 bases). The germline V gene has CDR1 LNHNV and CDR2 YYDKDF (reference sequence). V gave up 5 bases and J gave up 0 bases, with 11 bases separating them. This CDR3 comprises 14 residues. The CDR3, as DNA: TGTGCCACCAGCGACAGGACTTACTCCTACGAGCAGTACTTC. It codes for CATSDRTYSYEQYF.

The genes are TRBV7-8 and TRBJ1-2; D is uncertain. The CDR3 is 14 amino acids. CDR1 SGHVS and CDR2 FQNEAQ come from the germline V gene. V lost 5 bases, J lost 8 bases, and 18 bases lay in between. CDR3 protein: CASSLGRRKEGYTF. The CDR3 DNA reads TGTGCCAGCAGCCTAGGGCGGAGGAAGGAGGGCTACACCTTC.

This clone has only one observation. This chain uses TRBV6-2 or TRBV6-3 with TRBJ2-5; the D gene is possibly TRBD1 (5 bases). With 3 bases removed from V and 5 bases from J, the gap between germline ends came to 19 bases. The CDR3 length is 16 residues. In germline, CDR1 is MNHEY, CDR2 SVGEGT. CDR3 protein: CASSYGRQTDLETQYF. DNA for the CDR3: TGTGCCAGCAGTTATGGGCGACAGACAGACTTGGAGACCCAGTACTTC.

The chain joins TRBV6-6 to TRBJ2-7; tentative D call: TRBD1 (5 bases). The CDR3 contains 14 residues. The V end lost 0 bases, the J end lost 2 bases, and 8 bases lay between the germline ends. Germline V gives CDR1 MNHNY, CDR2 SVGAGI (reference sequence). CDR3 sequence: CASSYSAGTYEQYF. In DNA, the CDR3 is TGTGCCAGCAGTTACTCCGCAGGGACCTACGAGCAGTACTTC.

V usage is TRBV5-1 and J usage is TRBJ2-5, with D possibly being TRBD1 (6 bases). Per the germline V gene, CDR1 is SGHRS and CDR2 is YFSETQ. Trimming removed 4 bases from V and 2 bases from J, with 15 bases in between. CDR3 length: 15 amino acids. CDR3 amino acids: CASSTAGTRQETQYF. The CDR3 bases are TGCGCCAGCAGCACCGCCGGGACAAGACAAGAGACCCAGTACTTC. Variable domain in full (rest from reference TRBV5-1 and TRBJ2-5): KAGVTQTPRYLIKTRGQQVTLSCSPISGHRSVSWYQQTPGQGLQFLFEYFSETQRNKGNFPGRFSGRQFSNSRSEMNVSTLELGDSALYLCASSTAGTRQETQYFGPGTRLLVL.

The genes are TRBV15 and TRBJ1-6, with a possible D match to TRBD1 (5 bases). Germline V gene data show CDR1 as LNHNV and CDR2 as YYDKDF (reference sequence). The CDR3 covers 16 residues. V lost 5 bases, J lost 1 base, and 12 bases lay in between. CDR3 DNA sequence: TGTGCCACCAGCTTTATGGAGGGGTCCTATAATTCACCCCTCCACTTT. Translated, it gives CATSFMEGSYNSPLHF.

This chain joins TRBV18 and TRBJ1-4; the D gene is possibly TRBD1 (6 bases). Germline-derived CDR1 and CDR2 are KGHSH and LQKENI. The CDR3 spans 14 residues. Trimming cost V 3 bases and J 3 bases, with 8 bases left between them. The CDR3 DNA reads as TGTGCCAGCTCACCGGGGGCCTCTAATGAAAAACTGTTTTTT. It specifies CASSPGASNEKLFF.